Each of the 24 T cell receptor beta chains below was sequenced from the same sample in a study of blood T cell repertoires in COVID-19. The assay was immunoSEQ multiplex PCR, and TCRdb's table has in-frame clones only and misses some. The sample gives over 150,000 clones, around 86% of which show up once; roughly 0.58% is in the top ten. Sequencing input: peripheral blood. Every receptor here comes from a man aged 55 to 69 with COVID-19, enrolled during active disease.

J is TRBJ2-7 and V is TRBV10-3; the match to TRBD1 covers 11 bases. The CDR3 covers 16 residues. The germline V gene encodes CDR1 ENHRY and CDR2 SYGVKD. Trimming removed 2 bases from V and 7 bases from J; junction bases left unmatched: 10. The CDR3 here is CAISENVGQGAGEQYF. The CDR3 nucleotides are TGTGCCATCAGTGAGAACGTTGGACAGGGGGCAGGAGAGCAGTACTTC.

CDR3 amino acids: CASSDPGDPREKLFF. The CDR3 DNA sequence: TGTGCCAGTAGTGACCCAGGGGATCCTCGGGAAAAACTGTTTTTT. This chain joins TRBV19 and TRBJ1-4; the D gene is possibly TRBD1 (6 bases). The CDR3 is 15 amino acids. CDR1 is LNHDA, CDR2 SQIVND, per germline (reference sequence). The V end was cut by 5 bases, the J end by 8 bases, with 18 bases between.

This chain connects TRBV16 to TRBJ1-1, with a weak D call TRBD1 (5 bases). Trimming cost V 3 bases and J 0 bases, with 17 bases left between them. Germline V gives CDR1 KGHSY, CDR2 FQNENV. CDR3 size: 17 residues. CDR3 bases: TGTGCCAGCAGCCATTTGTCAGGGTCTCCCATGAACACTGAAGCTTTCTTT. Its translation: CASSHLSGSPMNTEAFF.

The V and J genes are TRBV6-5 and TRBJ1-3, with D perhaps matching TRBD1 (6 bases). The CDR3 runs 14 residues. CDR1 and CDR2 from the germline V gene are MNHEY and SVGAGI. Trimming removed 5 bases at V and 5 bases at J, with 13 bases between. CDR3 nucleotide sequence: TGTGCCAGCAGTCCCCCAGGGGACCGAAACACCATATATTTT. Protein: CASSPPGDRNTIYF.

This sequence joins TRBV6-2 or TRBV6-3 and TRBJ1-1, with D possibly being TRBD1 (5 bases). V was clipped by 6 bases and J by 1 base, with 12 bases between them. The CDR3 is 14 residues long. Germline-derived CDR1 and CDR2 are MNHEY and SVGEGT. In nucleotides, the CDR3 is TGTGCCAGCAGCCTTCCAGGGTGGAACACTGAAGCTTTCTTT. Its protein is CASSLPGWNTEAFF.

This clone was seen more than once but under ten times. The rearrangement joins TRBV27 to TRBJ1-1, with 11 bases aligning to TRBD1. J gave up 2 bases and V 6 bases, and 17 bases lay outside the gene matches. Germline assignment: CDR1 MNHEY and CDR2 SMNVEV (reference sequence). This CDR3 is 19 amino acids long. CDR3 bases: TGTGCCAGCAGCCTAATAGGGGGACAGGGGGGATCACTTAACACTGAAGCTTTCTTT. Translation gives CASSLIGGQGGSLNTEAFF.

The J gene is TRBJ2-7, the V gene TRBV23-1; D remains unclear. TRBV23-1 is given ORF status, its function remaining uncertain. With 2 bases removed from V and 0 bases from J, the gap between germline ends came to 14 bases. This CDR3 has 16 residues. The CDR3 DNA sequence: TGCGCCAGCAGTCAACCCCCCTTTGAGCCCTCCTACGAGCAGTACTTC. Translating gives CASSQPPFEPSYEQYF.

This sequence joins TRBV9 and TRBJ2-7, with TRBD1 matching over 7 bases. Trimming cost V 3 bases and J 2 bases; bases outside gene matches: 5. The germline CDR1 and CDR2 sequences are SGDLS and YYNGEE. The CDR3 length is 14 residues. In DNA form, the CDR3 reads TGTGCCAGCAGCGAACAGACAGGGCCCTACGAGCAGTACTTC. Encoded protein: CASSEQTGPYEQYF.

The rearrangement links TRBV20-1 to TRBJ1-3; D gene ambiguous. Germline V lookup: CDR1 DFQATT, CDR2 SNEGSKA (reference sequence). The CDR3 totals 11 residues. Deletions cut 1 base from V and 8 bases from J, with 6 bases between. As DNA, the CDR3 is TGCAGTGCTAGAGCCCCGGACACCATATATTTT. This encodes CSARAPDTIYF.

DNA of the CDR3: TGCAGCGCAACAGTAAACACTGAAGCTTTCTTT. Translated, it gives CSATVNTEAFF. This sequence joins TRBV29-1 and TRBJ1-1; no reliable D call. Looked up from germline, CDR1 is SQVTM and CDR2 is ANQGSEA. Trimming removed 7 bases from V and 2 bases from J, with 8 bases in between. The CDR3 has 11 amino acids. Full variable domain (outside the CDR3, taken from reference TRBV29-1 and TRBJ1-1): SAVISQKPSRDICQRGTSLTIQCQVDSQVTMMFWYRQQPGQSLTLIATANQGSEATYESGFVIDKFPISRPNLTFSTLTVSNMSPEDSSIYLCSATVNTEAFFGQGTRLTVV.

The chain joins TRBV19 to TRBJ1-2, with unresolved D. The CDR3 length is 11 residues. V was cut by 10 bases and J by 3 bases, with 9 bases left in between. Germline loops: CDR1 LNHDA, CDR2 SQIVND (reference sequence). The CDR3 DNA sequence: TGTGCCATCGGCCAGGACTATGGCTACACCTTC. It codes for CAIGQDYGYTF.

CDR3 loop: CASSQKGGTDTQYF. CDR3 bases: TGTGCCAGCAGTCAGAAGGGGGGCACAGATACGCAGTATTTT. The genes are TRBV6-4 and TRBJ2-3, with a possible D match to TRBD1 (6 bases). Germline V gene lookup returns CDR1 MRHNA and CDR2 SNTAGT. The CDR3 runs 14 residues. V was cut by 5 bases and J by 1 base, with 10 bases left in between.

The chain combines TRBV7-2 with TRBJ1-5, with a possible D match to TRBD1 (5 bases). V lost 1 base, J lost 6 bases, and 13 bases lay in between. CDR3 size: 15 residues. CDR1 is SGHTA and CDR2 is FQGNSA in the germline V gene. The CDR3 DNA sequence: TGTGCCAGCAGCTTAGGGCAGGGAGCGGGTCAGCCCCAGCATTTT. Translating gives CASSLGQGAGQPQHF.

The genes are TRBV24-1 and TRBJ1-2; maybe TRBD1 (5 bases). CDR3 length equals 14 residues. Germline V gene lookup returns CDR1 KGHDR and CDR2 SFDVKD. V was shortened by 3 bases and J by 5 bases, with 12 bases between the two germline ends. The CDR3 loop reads CATSDPGFKYGYTF. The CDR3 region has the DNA TGTGCCACCAGTGATCCAGGGTTTAAGTATGGCTACACCTTC.

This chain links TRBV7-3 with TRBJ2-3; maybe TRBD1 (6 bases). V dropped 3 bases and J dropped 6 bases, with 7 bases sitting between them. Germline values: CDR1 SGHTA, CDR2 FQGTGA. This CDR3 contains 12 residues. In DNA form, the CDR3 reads TGTGCCAGCAGCTTTAGGGGGGATACGCAGTATTTT. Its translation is CASSFRGDTQYF.

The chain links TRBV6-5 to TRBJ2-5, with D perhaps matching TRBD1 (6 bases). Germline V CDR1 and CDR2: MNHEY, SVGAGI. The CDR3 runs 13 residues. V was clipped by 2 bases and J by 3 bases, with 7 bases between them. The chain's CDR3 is CASSYGGEETQYF. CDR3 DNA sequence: TGTGCCAGCAGTTACGGGGGCGAAGAGACCCAGTACTTC.

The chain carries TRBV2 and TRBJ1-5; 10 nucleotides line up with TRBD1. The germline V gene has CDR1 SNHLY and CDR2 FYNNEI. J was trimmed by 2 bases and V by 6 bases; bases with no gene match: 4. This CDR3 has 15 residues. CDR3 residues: CASRGQGVGNQPQHF. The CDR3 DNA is TGTGCCAGCAGAGGACAGGGGGTCGGCAATCAGCCCCAGCATTTT. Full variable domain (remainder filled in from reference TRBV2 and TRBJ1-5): EPEVTQTPSHQVTQMGQEVILRCVPISNHLYFYWYRQILGQKVEFLVSFYNNEISEKSEIFDDQFSVERPDGSNFTLKIRSTKLEDSAMYFCASRGQGVGNQPQHFGDGTRLSIL.

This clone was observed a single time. CDR3 sequence: CATSDFTSGAYNEQFF. The CDR3 DNA reads TGTGCCACCAGTGATTTCACTAGCGGGGCTTACAATGAGCAGTTCTTC. The chain carries TRBV24-1 and TRBJ2-1; 10 bases are a match to TRBD2. V trimming: 1 base; J trimming: 4 bases; junction bases outside the gene matches: 3. Per the germline V gene, CDR1 is KGHDR and CDR2 is SFDVKD. This CDR3 is 16 amino acids long.

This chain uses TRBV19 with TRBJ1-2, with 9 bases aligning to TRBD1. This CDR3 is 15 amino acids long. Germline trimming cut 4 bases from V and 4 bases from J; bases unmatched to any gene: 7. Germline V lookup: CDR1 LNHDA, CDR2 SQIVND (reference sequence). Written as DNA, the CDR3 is TGTGCCAGTAGTAAACGGACAGGGGCGACCTATGGCTACACCTTC. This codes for CASSKRTGATYGYTF.

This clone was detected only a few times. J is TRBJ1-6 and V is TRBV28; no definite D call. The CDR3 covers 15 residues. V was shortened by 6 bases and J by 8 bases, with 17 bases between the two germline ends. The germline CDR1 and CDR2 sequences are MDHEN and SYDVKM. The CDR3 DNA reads TGTGCCAGCAGACCTAGCAGCGGTCTACATTCACCCCTCCACTTT. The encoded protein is CASRPSSGLHSPLHF.

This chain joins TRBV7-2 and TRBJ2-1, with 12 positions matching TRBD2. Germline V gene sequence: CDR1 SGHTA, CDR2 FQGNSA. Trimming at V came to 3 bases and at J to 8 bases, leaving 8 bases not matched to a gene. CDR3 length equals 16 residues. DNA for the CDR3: TGTGCCAGCAGCTTGGCTCCGACTAGCGGGAGTTATGAGCAGTTCTTC. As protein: CASSLAPTSGSYEQFF.

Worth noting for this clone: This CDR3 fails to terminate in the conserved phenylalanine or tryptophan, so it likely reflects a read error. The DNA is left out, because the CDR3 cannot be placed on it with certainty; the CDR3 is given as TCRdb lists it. The CDR3 loop is CSARRQGAA. This sequence joins TRBV20-1 and TRBJ1-1; the listed D gene, TRBD1, was not tested against the DNA. Both ends counted, the CDR3 spans 9 residues. Per the germline V gene, CDR1 is DFQATT and CDR2 is SNEGSKA (reference sequence).

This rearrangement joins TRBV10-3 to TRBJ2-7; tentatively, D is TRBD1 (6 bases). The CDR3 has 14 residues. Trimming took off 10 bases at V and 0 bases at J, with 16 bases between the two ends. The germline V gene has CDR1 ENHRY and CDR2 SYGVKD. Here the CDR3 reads CASAKGDSSYEQYF. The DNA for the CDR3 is TGTGCCAGCGCTAAGGGGGATAGCTCCTACGAGCAGTACTTC.

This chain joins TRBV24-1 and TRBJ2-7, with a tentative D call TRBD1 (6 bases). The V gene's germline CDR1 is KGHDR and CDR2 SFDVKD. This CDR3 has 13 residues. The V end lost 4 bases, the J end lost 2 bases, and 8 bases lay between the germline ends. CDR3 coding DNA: TGTGCCACCAGTGACACAGGGACCTACGAGCAGTACTTC. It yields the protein CATSDTGTYEQYF.